This TCR beta chain stems from a study of blood T cell repertoires in COVID-19. Study at large: From T cells, B-cell-depleted T cells, or PBMCs came the material, which was cDNA or gDNA.

It was during active infection that Seattle patients were enrolled and then longitudinally followed. Original processing methods: How many nucleated cells were present was estimated from reference gene primer amplification. Here immunoSEQ multiplex PCR was the method, and the copy in TCRdb shows in-frame clones only, minus some. That table gives V, J and clone size, and the DNA gave D and trimming. The sample carries some 240,000 clones, 85% recorded once. Sequencing input: peripheral blood. The TCR was taken from a woman between 70 and 85 years old with COVID-19, enrolled during active disease.

CDR3 bases: TGCGCCAGCAGCAGAGACAGGGGGAACACTGAAGCTTTCTTT. Translated, it gives CASSRDRGNTEAFF. The rearrangement links TRBV5-1 to TRBJ1-1, with 8 bases fitting TRBD1. Germline V lookup: CDR1 SGHRS, CDR2 YFSETQ. This CDR3 comprises 14 residues. With V trimmed by 4 bases and J by 1 base, 3 bases remained unmatched.